This T cell receptor beta chain derives from a study of T cell changes during pregnancy in multiple sclerosis. Germline CDR1 KGHSH, CDR2 LQKENI. Trimming removed 2 bases at V and 13 bases at J, with 15 bases between. This CDR3 region has 14 residues. The protocol was immunoSEQ multiplex PCR, while the TCRdb copy is restricted to in-frame clones and leaves out a portion. Of 55,000 to 70,000 clones listed, about 90% are singletons. The origin of this receptor is a female donor in good health, enrolled as a control in a pregnancy study. The source material was peripheral blood, sampled in the third trimester of pregnancy. The chain carries TRBV18 and TRBJ1-6; tentative D call: TRBD1 (6 bases). The CDR3 loop is CASSPSHRVEPLHF. CDR3 DNA: TGTGCCAGCTCACCATCCCACAGGGTAGAGCCCCTCCACTTT. Complete variable domain (other parts from reference TRBV18 and TRBJ1-6): NAGVMQNPRHLVRRRGQEARLRCSPMKGHSHVYWYRQLPEEGLKFMVYLQKENIIDESGMPKERFSAEFPKEGPSILRIQQVVRGDSAAYFCASSPSHRVEPLHFGNGTRLTVT.